Presented here are 27 T cell receptor beta chains from one specimen sequenced in a study of shared clonotypes between healthy human individuals. Only in-frame clones appear in the TCRdb table, and some are missing; sequencing was by immunoSEQ multiplex PCR. The sample carries around 480,000 clones, roughly 79% recorded once. The sample comprised PBMCs. The receptors derive from a woman in her 40s in good health. Some clones in this sample may be carry-over from other donors' samples.

This rearrangement joins TRBV9 to TRBJ2-1; 7 positions agree with TRBD2. The CDR3 is 13 amino acids. After removal of 3 bases from V and 10 bases from J, the junction contained 7 bases not matched to a gene. Germline V gene lookup returns CDR1 SGDLS and CDR2 YYNGEE. CDR3 in DNA: TGTGCCAGCAGCGACCGACTAGCTTCAGAGCAGTTCTTC. This encodes CASSDRLASEQFF.

This clone was seen only once. This chain joins TRBV7-8 and TRBJ2-3; perhaps TRBD2 as D (5 bases). CDR3 length: 15 residues. Germline V CDR1 and CDR2: SGHVS, FQNEAQ. Trimming cost V 5 bases and J 0 bases, with 12 bases left between them. DNA of the CDR3: TGTGCCAGCAGCCCTTCGAGGAGGAGCACAGATACGCAGTATTTT. Its protein product is CASSPSRRSTDTQYF.

J is TRBJ1-1 and V is TRBV28; the D gene is possibly TRBD1 (6 bases). The ends were cut back, 5 bases at V and 5 bases at J, with 12 bases in the middle. Germline values: CDR1 MDHEN, CDR2 SYDVKM. The CDR3 has 13 residues. CDR3 sequence: CASSISGDTEAFF. CDR3 in DNA: TGTGCCAGCAGTATTTCAGGGGATACTGAAGCTTTCTTT.

The CDR3 protein is CASSQGLEYNEQFF. CDR3 DNA sequence: TGTGCCAGCAGCCAGGGACTGGAGTACAATGAGCAGTTCTTC. The V gene is TRBV11-3, the J gene TRBJ2-1; the D gene is possibly TRBD2 (6 bases). There are 14 residues in the CDR3. Germline V CDR1 and CDR2: SGHNT, YENEEA. V lost 5 bases to trimming and J lost 4 bases, with 12 bases between them.

This clone has just one count. A far larger clone differs by one base, so this is likely a read error. This CDR3 is also generated by other DNA sequences in the sample. The genes are TRBV2 and TRBJ1-1; TRBD1 aligns across 10 bases. Germline V gives CDR1 SNHLY, CDR2 FYNNEI. This CDR3 is 15 amino acids long. As DNA, the CDR3 is TGTGCCAGCAGTGAATGGGACAGGGGCTCTCCTGAAGCCTTCTTT. This translates into CASSEWDRGSPEAFF.

V is TRBV11-3 and J is TRBJ2-1; 8 nucleotides agree with TRBD2. CDR1 SGHNT and CDR2 YENEEA come from the germline V gene. V trimming: 1 base; J trimming: 9 bases; junction bases outside the gene matches: 5. The CDR3 sequence is 14 residues long. CDR3 sequence: CASSLVAGRSEQFF. The CDR3 region has the DNA TGTGCCAGCAGCTTAGTAGCGGGAAGGAGTGAGCAGTTCTTC.

CDR3 in amino acids: CASSDALAVQIDEQFF. The CDR3 coding sequence is TGTGCCAGCAGTGATGCCCTAGCGGTACAGATCGATGAGCAGTTCTTC. The genes are TRBV25-1 and TRBJ2-1; TRBD2 agrees at 7 bases. The V and J ends lost 3 bases and 8 bases, in that order; junction bases with no gene match: 13. This CDR3 spans 16 amino acids. CDR1 and CDR2 (germline): MGHDK, SYGVNS.

The chain uses TRBV4-2 and TRBJ2-1; 8 bases match TRBD1. Germline loops: CDR1 LGHNA, CDR2 YNFKEQ. With V trimmed by 4 bases and J by 8 bases, 19 bases remained unmatched. This CDR3 is 18 amino acids long. In DNA form, the CDR3 reads TGTGCCAGCAGCCGCTCGGTACAGGGGGGTTTAGATGGCTATGAGCAGTTCTTC. It encodes CASSRSVQGGLDGYEQFF.

This clone showed up just a few times. The V gene is TRBV2, the J gene TRBJ2-2; D possibly corresponds to TRBD1 (5 bases). The V end lost 2 bases, the J end lost 1 base, and 8 bases lay between the germline ends. The germline V gene has CDR1 SNHLY and CDR2 FYNNEI. The CDR3 totals 15 residues. CDR3 coding DNA: TGTGCCAGCAGTGAAAGGGGCCGGAACACCGGGGAGCTGTTTTTT. Its protein is CASSERGRNTGELFF.

V and J are TRBV18 and TRBJ2-5; 7 bases fit TRBD1. Germline CDR1 reads KGHSH; CDR2 reads LQKENI. Trimming at V came to 1 base and at J to 2 bases, leaving 4 bases not matched to a gene. This CDR3 has 15 amino acids. The CDR3 reads CASSPQTGQQETQYF. The CDR3 DNA reads TGTGCCAGCTCACCACAGACAGGGCAGCAAGAGACCCAGTACTTC.

Concerning this clone: Being one base from a much bigger clone, this may be a read error. The chain is built from TRBV6-6 and TRBJ2-7; 8 bases line up with TRBD1. Unmatched junction bases numbered 3, after V lost 7 bases and J lost 1 base. CDR3 length: 13 residues. Per the germline V gene, CDR1 is MNHNY and CDR2 is SVGAGI (reference sequence). The CDR3 coding sequence is TGTGCCAGCACTAGGACAGGGTCCTACGAGCAGTACTTC. As protein: CASTRTGSYEQYF.

This chain links TRBV25-1 with TRBJ1-2; D may be TRBD1 (5 bases). V was clipped by 1 base and J by 6 bases, with 9 bases between them. Germline V gene data show CDR1 as MGHDK and CDR2 as SYGVNS. The CDR3 length is 13 residues. The CDR3 sequence: CASSEWQGDGYTF. The CDR3 DNA is TGTGCCAGCAGTGAATGGCAGGGTGATGGCTACACCTTC.

The chain is built from TRBV28 and TRBJ1-3; D remains ambiguous. Germline-derived CDR1 and CDR2 are MDHEN and SYDVKM. V lost 0 bases and J lost 2, with 5 bases in between. The CDR3 is made up of 14 amino acids. The CDR3 nucleotides are TGTGCCAGCAGTTTATGGAATCCTGGAAACACCATATATTTT. Encoded protein: CASSLWNPGNTIYF.

This clone was seen a few times. V is TRBV6-1 and J is TRBJ1-2; D not resolved. Germline CDR1 reads MNHNS; CDR2 reads SASEGT. CDR3 length equals 11 residues. The ends were cut back, 8 bases at V and 8 bases at J, with 12 bases in the middle. CDR3: CASGEFYGYTF. The CDR3 DNA follows: TGTGCCAGCGGGGAATTTTACGGCTACACCTTC.

V usage is TRBV4-1 and J usage is TRBJ2-3; D is ambiguous. Germline V lookup: CDR1 MGHRA, CDR2 YSYEKL. The CDR3 is 14 amino acids. The V end lost 4 bases, the J end lost 0 bases, and 8 bases lay between the germline ends. The CDR3 spells CASSLRTSTDTQYF. The DNA of the CDR3 is TGCGCCAGCAGCCTCCGGACCAGCACAGATACGCAGTATTTT.

The chain joins TRBV5-1 to TRBJ2-7; weak D call: TRBD1 (6 bases). This CDR3 is built from 17 residues. In germline, CDR1 is SGHRS, CDR2 YFSETQ. V was pared by 3 bases and J by 1 base, with 20 bases between. DNA of the CDR3: TGCGCCAGCAGCTCCCCCCGGGACACCGGGTCGTCCTACGAGCAGTACTTC. Residues: CASSSPRDTGSSYEQYF.

In its sample, this clone was seen once. The rearrangement links TRBV18 to TRBJ2-7, with 8 bases matching TRBD1. Trimming took 6 bases from V and 3 from J; bases not matched to a gene: 10. CDR1 is KGHSH and CDR2 is LQKENI in the germline V gene. CDR3 size: 15 residues. CDR3: CASSMGQVVIYEQYF. The CDR3 DNA follows: TGTGCCAGCTCGATGGGACAGGTAGTTATCTACGAGCAGTACTTC.

About this clone itself: The sample has other DNA sequences that encode this CDR3 too. The V gene is TRBV28, the J gene TRBJ2-7, with no clear D. Trimming removed 7 bases at V and 5 bases at J, with 9 bases between. This CDR3 has 11 residues. Germline CDR1 reads MDHEN; CDR2 reads SYDVKM. The CDR3 sequence is CASIGPNEQYF. DNA for the CDR3: TGTGCCAGCATTGGTCCAAACGAGCAGTACTTC.

V gene TRBV10-3 combines with J gene TRBJ2-2, with D possibly being TRBD1 (5 bases). The germline V gene encodes CDR1 ENHRY and CDR2 SYGVKD. The CDR3 extends over 14 amino acids. V lost 2 bases to trimming and J lost 4 bases, with 8 bases between them. CDR3 coding DNA: TGTGCCATCAGTGAGAGGGGCTCCACCGGGGAGCTGTTTTTT. Translating it yields CAISERGSTGELFF.

This chain connects TRBV2 to TRBJ2-2, with D possibly matching TRBD2 (5 bases). The V end was cut by 8 bases, the J end by 9 bases, with 10 bases between. Looked up from germline, CDR1 is SNHLY and CDR2 is FYNNEI. The CDR3 is 11 residues long. CDR3 sequence reads: CASGLDRELFF. CDR3 nucleotides: TGTGCCAGCGGACTGGACCGGGAGCTGTTTTTT.

This rearrangement joins TRBV11-2 to TRBJ2-5, with D unresolved. V lost 1 base, J lost 5 bases, and 11 bases lay in between. Germline CDR1 is SGHAT and CDR2 is FQNNGV. This CDR3 has 14 residues. For the CDR3, the DNA is TGTGCCAGCAGCTTAGTGGCCGGGTCCGAGACCCAGTACTTC. The encoded protein is CASSLVAGSETQYF.

V is TRBV11-2 and J is TRBJ1-1, with no clear D. Trimming took off 6 bases at V and 0 bases at J, with 8 bases between the two ends. The CDR3 is 13 residues long. From germline, CDR1 is SGHAT and CDR2 FQNNGV. Written as DNA, the CDR3 is TGTGCCAGCAGACCCAACATGAACACTGAAGCTTTCTTT. It translates to CASRPNMNTEAFF.

The J gene is TRBJ1-5, the V gene TRBV5-6; TRBD1 matches at 7 bases. Germline CDR1 is SGHDT and CDR2 is YYEEEE. The CDR3 covers 15 residues. With 0 bases clipped from V and 7 bases from J, the junction kept 7 bases outside the gene matches. In nucleotides, the CDR3 is TGTGCCAGCAGCTTGGGAGGGGGCGGTGGGCAGCCCCAGCATTTT. Its protein is CASSLGGGGGQPQHF.

The V call is TRBV6-1, the J call TRBJ2-2, with 7 bases matching TRBD1. The CDR3 runs to 13 residues. The germline V gene has CDR1 MNHNS and CDR2 SASEGT. V was clipped by 3 bases and J by 12 bases; unmatched bases: 7. CDR3 protein: CASSDPQGRKLFF. In DNA, the CDR3 is TGTGCCAGCAGTGACCCACAGGGGAGAAAGCTGTTTTTT.

In regard to this clone: Other DNA sequences of this sample code for an identical CDR3. The rearrangement uses TRBV25-1 and TRBJ2-7; D unclear. Germline V gives CDR1 MGHDK, CDR2 SYGVNS. The V end was cut by 8 bases, the J end by 2 bases, with 10 bases between. CDR3 length: 12 residues. The CDR3 nucleotides are TGTGCCAGCGGTACTGGAACCTACGAGCAGTACTTC. It encodes CASGTGTYEQYF.

Concerning this clone itself: Other DNA sequences in this sample translate to the same CDR3. This chain uses TRBV20-1 with TRBJ2-5; D is uncertain. Germline V CDR1 and CDR2: DFQATT, SNEGSKA (reference sequence). The germline V and J ends were trimmed by 1 base and 2 bases, with 2 bases remaining between them. The CDR3 is 11 residues long. This CDR3 is CSARGQETQYF. CDR3 nucleotides: TGCAGTGCTAGAGGGCAAGAGACCCAGTACTTC.

V usage is TRBV9 and J usage is TRBJ2-7, with 11 bases lining up with TRBD2. Trimming at V came to 3 bases and at J to 3 bases, leaving 8 bases not matched to a gene. CDR3 length: 16 amino acids. In germline, CDR1 is SGDLS, CDR2 YYNGEE. The chain's CDR3 is CASSGGGTSGFYEQYF. As DNA, the CDR3 is TGTGCCAGCAGCGGGGGTGGGACTAGCGGTTTCTACGAGCAGTACTTC.